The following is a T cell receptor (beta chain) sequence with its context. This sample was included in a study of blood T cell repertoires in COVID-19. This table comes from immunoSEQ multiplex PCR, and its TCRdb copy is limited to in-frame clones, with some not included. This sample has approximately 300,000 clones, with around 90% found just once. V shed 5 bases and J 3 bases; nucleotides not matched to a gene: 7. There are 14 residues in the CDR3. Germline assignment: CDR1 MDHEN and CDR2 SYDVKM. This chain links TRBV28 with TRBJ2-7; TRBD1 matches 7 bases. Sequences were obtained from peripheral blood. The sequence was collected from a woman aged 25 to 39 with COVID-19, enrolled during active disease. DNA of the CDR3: TGTGCCAGCAGTACCGGGACAGCCTTCTACGAGCAGTACTTC. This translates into CASSTGTAFYEQYF.